The rows below give T cell receptor beta chains drawn from one sample of a study of blood T cell repertoires in COVID-19. Sequencing was performed with immunoSEQ multiplex PCR; in TCRdb, only in-frame clones are kept and a portion is missing. The top ten hold around 20% of the sample, which has some 38,000 clones, 80% to 90% seen once. The sequenced sample was peripheral blood. These receptors were collected from a man aged 65 to 85 with acute or convalescent COVID-19. Both conserved end residues are part of each CDR3. D genes are given only for firm matches. A clone size is listed for some rows: how often the clone was seen (once, few, many), or a class if it is expanded.

J: TRBJ2-2; size: -; D: -; V: TRBV5-5; DNA: TGTGCCAGCAGCTTGGAGGGGAAGTCGGGCACCGGGGAGCTGTTTTTT; CDR3: CASSLEGKSGTGELFF
J: TRBJ2-3; size: -; D: TRBD1; V: TRBV5-4; DNA: TGTGCCAGCAGGCCAGGGGGCGCAAGCACAGATACGCAGTATTTT; CDR3: CASRPGGASTDTQYF
J: TRBJ1-5; size: -; D: -; V: TRBV3-1/TRBV3-2; DNA: TGTGCCAGCAGCCACCTCACAGGGTGGGACCAGCCCCAGCATTTT; CDR3: CASSHLTGWDQPQHF
J: TRBJ1-5; size: -; D: -; V: TRBV2; DNA: TGTGCCAGCAGCCAAGAGGGTTGGCCTTATCAGCCCCAGCATTTT; CDR3: CASSQEGWPYQPQHF
J: TRBJ2-7; size: -; D: -; V: TRBV6-2/TRBV6-3; DNA: TGTGCCAGCAGTTACCCTAACAGGGCTGACGAGCAGTACTTC; CDR3: CASSYPNRADEQYF
J: TRBJ1-2; size: -; D: -; V: TRBV6-5; DNA: TGTGCCAGCAGTTACTCGACAGGCGTCCCCGAGGGCTACACCTTC; CDR3: CASSYSTGVPEGYTF
J: TRBJ2-2; size: -; D: -; V: TRBV12-3/TRBV12-4; DNA: TGTGCCACTCTGGGGGGGAACACCGGGGAGCTGTTTTTT; CDR3: CATLGGNTGELFF
J: TRBJ1-2; size: -; D: TRBD1; V: TRBV6-4; DNA: TGTGCCAGCAGTGATGCCGGGACAGGGAATTTATATGGCTACACCTTC; CDR3: CASSDAGTGNLYGYTF
J: TRBJ2-5; size: -; D: -; V: TRBV4-3; DNA: TGCGCCAGCAGCCAAGATGGGGGCGAGGGTTTAGAGACCCAGTACTTC; CDR3: CASSQDGGEGLETQYF
J: TRBJ2-1; size: -; D: -; V: TRBV5-1; DNA: TGCGCCAGCAGCTTGGCTCTAGTCCACAATGAGCAGTTCTTC; CDR3: CASSLALVHNEQFF
J: TRBJ1-1; size: -; D: -; V: TRBV7-8; DNA: TGTGCCAGCAGGGCAGGGTACACTGAAGCTTTCTTT; CDR3: CASRAGYTEAFF
J: TRBJ1-5; size: -; D: -; V: TRBV7-3; DNA: TGTGCCAGCAGCTTAACCGGTATAGGAGCGTCTAATAATCAGCCCCAGCATTTT; CDR3: CASSLTGIGASNNQPQHF
J: TRBJ1-1; size: once; D: -; V: TRBV4-3; DNA: TGCGCCAGCAGCCTAGTGAGGGACACTGAAGCTTTCTTT; CDR3: CASSLVRDTEAFF
J: TRBJ1-1; size: -; D: TRBD1; V: TRBV5-6; DNA: TGTGCCAGCAGTTGGGAGGGGGGACAGGCCTACACTGAAGCTTTCTTT; CDR3: CASSWEGGQAYTEAFF
J: TRBJ2-1; size: -; D: TRBD2; V: TRBV4-3; DNA: TGCGCCAGCAGCCTAGGACTAGCGGGAGGATCTGAGCAGTTCTTC; CDR3: CASSLGLAGGSEQFF
J: TRBJ2-1; size: -; D: TRBD2; V: TRBV5-4; DNA: TGTGCCAGCAGCCGGACTAGCGGGAGTGGGGACAATGAGCAGTTCTTC; CDR3: CASSRTSGSGDNEQFF
J: TRBJ2-7; size: -; D: -; V: TRBV11-3; DNA: TGTGCCAGCAGCCCCCAGGGGAGACCCTACGAGCAGTACTTC; CDR3: CASSPQGRPYEQYF
J: TRBJ1-2; size: once; D: -; V: TRBV7-8; DNA: TGTGCCAGCAGCTTTGCACAAGACTCCTATGGCTACACCTTC; CDR3: CASSFAQDSYGYTF
J: TRBJ2-2; size: -; D: TRBD1; V: TRBV5-1; DNA: TGCGCCAGCAGCTTGCGTGGGACAGATAACACCGGGGAGCTGTTTTTT; CDR3: CASSLRGTDNTGELFF
J: TRBJ1-3; size: -; D: -; V: TRBV2; DNA: TGTGCCAGCAAGTCCAGCTCTGGAAACACCATATATTTT; CDR3: CASKSSSGNTIYF
J: TRBJ1-5; size: -; D: TRBD1; V: TRBV6-2/TRBV6-3; DNA: TGTGCCAGCAGTTACGCGGACAGGGAGGACCAGCCCCAGCATTTT; CDR3: CASSYADREDQPQHF
J: TRBJ2-1; size: -; D: -; V: TRBV5-8; DNA: TGTGCCAGCAGCTTGCGGGGTGCGGGCTACAATGAGCAGTTCTTC; CDR3: CASSLRGAGYNEQFF
J: TRBJ1-2; size: -; D: -; V: TRBV5-1; DNA: TGCGCCAGCAGCCCTCAGGGGCGCTATGACTATGGCTACACCTTC; CDR3: CASSPQGRYDYGYTF
J: TRBJ2-7; size: -; D: -; V: TRBV6-2/TRBV6-3; DNA: TGTGCCAGCAGTTCCTCCCCAGCGGGCCCTCTGGAGCAGTACTTC; CDR3: CASSSSPAGPLEQYF
J: TRBJ2-5; size: once; D: -; V: TRBV2; DNA: TGTGCCAGCAGCGCACAGCAAGAGACCCAGTACTTC; CDR3: CASSAQQETQYF
J: TRBJ2-3; size: -; D: -; V: TRBV28; DNA: TGTGCCAGCAGCCTACTTGGTACCTCTAGCACAGATACGCAGTATTTT; CDR3: CASSLLGTSSTDTQYF
J: TRBJ1-5; size: -; D: TRBD1; V: TRBV29-1; DNA: TGCAGCGTTCGACAGGGCACGGATCAGCCCCAGCATTTT; CDR3: CSVRQGTDQPQHF
J: TRBJ2-1; size: -; D: TRBD2; V: TRBV5-4; DNA: TGTGCCAGCAGCCGCCCGACTAGCGGGAGGGCTCATGAGCAGTTCTTC; CDR3: CASSRPTSGRAHEQFF
J: TRBJ1-5; size: -; D: TRBD1; V: TRBV7-2; DNA: TGTGCCAGCAGCGCCGACAGGGGCCGAGGACAGCCCCAGCATTTT; CDR3: CASSADRGRGQPQHF
J: TRBJ1-5; size: few; D: TRBD1; V: TRBV6-2/TRBV6-3; DNA: TGTGCCAGCAGTTGGACAGGGGGCGTCCAGCCCCAGCATTTT; CDR3: CASSWTGGVQPQHF
J: TRBJ1-5; size: -; D: TRBD1; V: TRBV6-2/TRBV6-3; DNA: TGTGCCAGCAGCGACAGGGAGAGGAGGGATCAGCCCCAGCATTTT; CDR3: CASSDRERRDQPQHF
J: TRBJ1-2; size: -; D: TRBD1; V: TRBV28; DNA: TGTGCCAGCAGTCCGGGGACAGGCTTTTATGGCTACACCTTC; CDR3: CASSPGTGFYGYTF
J: TRBJ2-5; size: -; D: TRBD1; V: TRBV9; DNA: TGTGCCAGCAGCTCGGGACAGGGAAAAGAGACCCAGTACTTC; CDR3: CASSSGQGKETQYF
J: TRBJ2-3; size: -; D: -; V: TRBV7-2; DNA: TGTGCCAGCAGCTTACCCTACTCGCAGGCGCCCACAGATACGCAGTATTTT; CDR3: CASSLPYSQAPTDTQYF
J: TRBJ1-5; size: -; D: -; V: TRBV5-6; DNA: TGTGCCAGCAGCACGACAGGTGAGGGCAATCAGCCCCAGCATTTT; CDR3: CASSTTGEGNQPQHF
J: TRBJ2-3; size: -; D: TRBD1; V: TRBV18; DNA: TGTGCCAGCTCACCTAGGGACAGCGCAGATACGCAGTATTTT; CDR3: CASSPRDSADTQYF
J: TRBJ2-5; size: once; D: -; V: TRBV5-1; DNA: TGCGCCAGCAGCCTGGGAATCGGGGGACAAGAGACCCAGTACTTC; CDR3: CASSLGIGGQETQYF
J: TRBJ2-1; size: -; D: -; V: TRBV7-9; DNA: TGTGCCAGCAGCTCCGAATGGAGCTCTTACAATGAGCAGTTCTTC; CDR3: CASSSEWSSYNEQFF